The 18 T cell receptor beta chains in this list originate from one sample, sequenced in a study of Ad26.COV2.S vaccination and SARS-CoV-2 variants (dated by TCRdb to about 2021). The sample's treatment or condition label is to be understood as: 15 to 20 received Ad26.COV2.S at low or high dose, single or two shots; a few received placebo; per-sample allocation not given. For vaccine and placebo recipients, repertoires were sequenced using samples collected on day 63 after the first injection. The library was obtained by the immunoSEQ multiplex PCR assay. Sourced from immuneACCESS, this table was stored by TCRdb with only in-frame sequences that have V and J called. A share of the clones is absent; for the studies checked, an unresolved V gene accounts for under half, and the remainder has no known explanation. Counted in this sample were 300,000 to 400,000 clones; around 83% of them appeared once. The ten largest clones capture around 2% of the sample.

The sequencing used peripheral blood, collected in a trial of Ad26.COV2.S vaccine versus placebo. These receptors all stem from a person between 18 and 65 years old who received the Ad26.COV2.S COVID-19 vaccine or a placebo.

The chain combines TRBV7-2 with TRBJ1-5, with D tentatively TRBD1 (5 bases). V was trimmed by 5 bases and J by 0 bases, leaving 11 bases between them. Germline V lookup: CDR1 SGHTA, CDR2 FQGNSA. The CDR3 is 15 amino acids. Here the CDR3 DNA reads TGTGCCAGCAGCATTCCGGGGGGTAGCAATCAGCCCCAGCATTTT. Translation: CASSIPGGSNQPQHF.

The genes are TRBV6-5 and TRBJ2-5; TRBD1 matches 7 bases. The CDR3 covers 13 residues. From germline, CDR1 is MNHEY and CDR2 SVGAGI. The trim removed 7 bases at V and 5 bases at J, leaving 7 bases unmatched. CDR3 nucleotides: TGTGCCAGCACCCGACAGGGTTCCGAGACCCAGTACTTC. Its translation: CASTRQGSETQYF.

The rearrangement joins TRBV27 to TRBJ1-2; possibly TRBD1 for D (6 bases). The CDR3 loop spans 15 amino acids. The germline V gene encodes CDR1 MNHEY and CDR2 SMNVEV (reference sequence). The ends were cut back, 0 bases at V and 8 bases at J, with 16 bases in the middle. The CDR3 sequence: CASSLSGSGARGYTF. CDR3 DNA: TGTGCCAGCAGTTTATCGGGGTCGGGGGCGCGGGGCTACACCTTC.

This chain connects TRBV5-1 to TRBJ2-5; D remains ambiguous. Germline V CDR1 and CDR2: SGHRS, YFSETQ. Between the trimmed V and J ends, which lost 2 bases and 1 base, there was a span of 3 bases. CDR3 length: 12 amino acids. The CDR3, as DNA: TGCGCCAGCAGCTTCCTCCAAGAGACCCAGTACTTC. It is translated as CASSFLQETQYF. Full variable domain (outside the CDR3, taken from reference TRBV5-1 and TRBJ2-5): KAGVTQTPRYLIKTRGQQVTLSCSPISGHRSVSWYQQTPGQGLQFLFEYFSETQRNKGNFPGRFSGRQFSNSRSEMNVSTLELGDSALYLCASSFLQETQYFGPGTRLLVL.

J is TRBJ1-2 and V is TRBV5-1; 8 bases match TRBD1. V dropped 7 bases and J dropped 3; count of bases not matched to a gene: 2. The CDR3 loop spans 12 amino acids. Germline CDR1 and CDR2: SGHRS and YFSETQ. The CDR3: CASGQGDYGYTF. The DNA for the CDR3 is TGCGCCAGCGGACAGGGTGACTATGGCTACACCTTC.

The rearrangement joins TRBV6-1 to TRBJ2-7, with unresolved D. Trimming pared 2 bases from V and 5 bases from J, leaving 7 bases between. This CDR3 is built from 12 residues. Germline assignment: CDR1 MNHNS and CDR2 SASEGT. This chain's CDR3 is CASSENTHEQYF. The CDR3 DNA is TGTGCCAGCAGTGAAAACACCCACGAGCAGTACTTC.

This clone was recorded only once. In DNA, the CDR3 is TGTGCCAGCAGCTCTAAATTGAACACTGAAGCTTTCTTT. Translating gives CASSSKLNTEAFF. The chain uses TRBV7-3 and TRBJ1-1; D unresolved. The CDR3 contains 13 residues. The germline V and J ends were trimmed by 4 bases and 0 bases, with 6 bases remaining between them. Germline V gene sequence: CDR1 SGHTA, CDR2 FQGTGA.

The chain joins TRBV12-3 or TRBV12-4 to TRBJ1-2, with TRBD1 matching over 9 bases. The CDR3 spans 13 residues. V shed 6 bases, J shed 6 bases, and the junction held 5 bases outside the gene matches. The DNA of the CDR3 is TGTGCCAGCAGGGGGACAGGGAAAGATGGCTACACCTTC. This codes for CASRGTGKDGYTF.

This clone was picked up a small number of times. The chain links TRBV9 to TRBJ2-2; 15 bases map to TRBD2. In germline, CDR1 is SGDLS, CDR2 YYNGEE. J lost 0 bases, V lost 0 bases, and 0 bases had no gene match. The CDR3 has 18 amino acids. CDR3 protein: CASSVGTSGGANTGELFF. The CDR3 DNA is TGTGCCAGCAGCGTAGGGACTAGCGGGGGGGCGAACACCGGGGAGCTGTTTTTT.

The V call is TRBV30, the J call TRBJ1-4; maybe TRBD1 (5 bases). V gave up 5 bases and J gave up 0 bases, with 7 bases separating them. CDR3 length: 13 residues. Germline V gives CDR1 GTSNPN, CDR2 SVGIG (reference sequence). CDR3 protein: CAWRGATNEKLFF. CDR3 coding DNA: TGTGCCTGGCGGGGGGCAACTAATGAAAAACTGTTTTTT.

This chain connects TRBV2 to TRBJ2-2; 14 bases fit TRBD2. V dropped 4 bases and J dropped 7; count of bases not matched to a gene: 2. This CDR3 has 15 residues. Germline assignment: CDR1 SNHLY and CDR2 FYNNEI. The CDR3 reads CASSGTSGGNGELFF. DNA of the CDR3: TGTGCCAGCAGTGGGACTAGCGGGGGGAACGGGGAGCTGTTTTTT.

This chain links TRBV11-2 with TRBJ1-1; D gene ambiguous. The V gene lost 0 bases and the J gene lost 1 base, with 21 bases spanning the gap. The CDR3 totals 19 residues. CDR1 is SGHAT, CDR2 FQNNGV, per germline. CDR3 loop: CASSLDLRTGLRENTEAFF. CDR3 bases: TGTGCCAGCAGCTTAGACCTAAGGACGGGCTTGCGAGAGAACACTGAAGCTTTCTTT.

The chain recombines TRBV30 with TRBJ1-2; D might be TRBD1 (6 bases). The V end was cut by 0 bases, the J end by 4 bases, with 18 bases between. From germline, CDR1 is GTSNPN and CDR2 SVGIG (reference sequence). This CDR3 spans 16 amino acids. The CDR3 loop reads CAWSVRTGPEIYGYTF. The CDR3 DNA reads TGTGCCTGGAGTGTACGAACAGGGCCGGAGATCTATGGCTACACCTTC.

V gene TRBV20-1 combines with J gene TRBJ1-5, with 8 positions matching TRBD1. Germline CDR1 is DFQATT and CDR2 is SNEGSKA (reference sequence). With 3 bases clipped from V and 2 bases from J, the junction kept 6 bases outside the gene matches. CDR3 length: 15 amino acids. The CDR3 here is CSASTPGQGNQPQHF. Here the CDR3 DNA reads TGCAGTGCTAGTACCCCGGGACAGGGCAATCAGCCCCAGCATTTT.

This chain joins TRBV30 and TRBJ1-5; 8 bases are a match to TRBD1. Germline lookup yields CDR1 GTSNPN and CDR2 SVGIG (reference sequence). The CDR3 loop spans 19 amino acids. Losses at the gene ends were 3 bases for V and 4 bases for J; bases not matched to a gene: 20. In DNA form, the CDR3 reads TGTGCCTGGAGCCTGAACAGGGGGTTTAACCCGGCCGAAAATCAGCCCCAGCATTTT. This sequence encodes CAWSLNRGFNPAENQPQHF.

This rearrangement joins TRBV7-2 to TRBJ2-3, with 8 bases matching TRBD1. V lost 6 bases to trimming and J lost 0 bases; unmatched junction nucleotides: 5. Germline V lookup: CDR1 SGHTA, CDR2 FQGNSA. This CDR3 is 15 amino acids long. CDR3: CASSLRTGSTDTQYF. The CDR3 region has the DNA TGTGCCAGCAGTTTGCGGACAGGGAGCACAGATACGCAGTATTTT.

The rearrangement joins TRBV3-1 (or the pseudogene TRBV3-2) to TRBJ2-1, with 7 bases identical to TRBD2. This CDR3 has 11 residues. Germline CDR1 reads LGHDT; CDR2 reads YNNKEL (reference sequence). The ends lost 1 base at V and 14 bases at J; junction bases unmatched: 2. CDR3 residues: CASSQGTSKFF. CDR3 coding DNA: TGTGCCAGCAGCCAAGGGACTAGTAAGTTCTTC.

The chain joins TRBV6-5 to TRBJ2-2; D gene unclear. Trimming stripped 6 bases from V and 0 bases from J, with 11 bases between. The CDR3 length is 15 residues. Per the germline V gene, CDR1 is MNHEY and CDR2 is SVGAGI. The CDR3 protein is CASSLTSANTGELFF. The DNA for the CDR3 is TGTGCCAGCAGCCTCACATCGGCGAACACCGGGGAGCTGTTTTTT.